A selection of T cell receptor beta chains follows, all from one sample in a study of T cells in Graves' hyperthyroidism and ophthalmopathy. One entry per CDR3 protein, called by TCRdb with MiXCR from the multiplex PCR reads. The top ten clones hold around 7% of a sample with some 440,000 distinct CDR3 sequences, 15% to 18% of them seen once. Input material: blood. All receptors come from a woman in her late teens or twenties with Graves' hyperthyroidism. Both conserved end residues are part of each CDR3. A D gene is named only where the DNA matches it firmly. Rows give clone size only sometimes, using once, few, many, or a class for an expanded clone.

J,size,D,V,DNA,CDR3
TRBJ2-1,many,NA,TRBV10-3,TGTGCCATCAGTGAAACAGGGATTGACTACAATGAGCAGTTCTTC,CAISETGIDYNEQFF
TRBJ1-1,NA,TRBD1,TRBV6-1,TGTGCCAGCAGTGCTAACAGGGGAGACACTGAAGCTTTCTTT,CASSANRGDTEAFF
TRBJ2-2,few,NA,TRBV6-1,TGTGCCAGCAGTACCCCCACCGGGGAGCTGTTTTTT,CASSTPTGELFF
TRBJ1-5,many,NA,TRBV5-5,TGTGCCAGCAGCTTGGACCTAGGCAATCAGCCCCAGCATTTT,CASSLDLGNQPQHF
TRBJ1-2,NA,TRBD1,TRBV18,TGTGCCAGCTCACCAGTGGGGACAGGCTATGGCTACACCTTC,CASSPVGTGYGYTF
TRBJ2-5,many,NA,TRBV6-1,TGTGCCAGCAGTCCGCTCGAAGGCGGGACCCAGTACTTC,CASSPLEGGTQYF
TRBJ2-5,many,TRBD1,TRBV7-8,TGTGCCAGCAGCACCCAGGGGGTGGAGACCCAGTACTTC,CASSTQGVETQYF
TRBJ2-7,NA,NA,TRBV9,TGTGCCAGCAGCGCAAGGGTTTCGGGCTACGAGCAGTACTTC,CASSARVSGYEQYF
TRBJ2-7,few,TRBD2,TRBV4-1,TGCGCCAGCAGCCAGAGGGGACTAGCGGGACGCGAGCAGTACTTC,CASSQRGLAGREQYF
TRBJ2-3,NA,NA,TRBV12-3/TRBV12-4,TGTGCCAGCAGTTTAAAGGGCTCTCGACGCCACACAGATACGCAGTATTTT,CASSLKGSRRHTDTQYF
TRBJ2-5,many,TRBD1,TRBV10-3,TGTGCCATCAGTGGGGGGACAGGGGGAGAGACCCAGTACTTC,CAISGGTGGETQYF
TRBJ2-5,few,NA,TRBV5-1,TGCGCCAGCAGCTTGGCCCGGGTGAGGGGCCAAGAGACCCAGTACTTC,CASSLARVRGQETQYF
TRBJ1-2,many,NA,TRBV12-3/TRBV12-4,TGTGCCAGCAGTTTAGCGAAGGAAAGTAACTATGGCTACACCTTC,CASSLAKESNYGYTF
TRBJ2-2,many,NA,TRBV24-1,TGTGCCACCAGCGAGGCCTTATCCGGGGAGCTGTTTTTT,CATSEALSGELFF
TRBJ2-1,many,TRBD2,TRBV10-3,TGTGCCATCAGCACTCCTCCGGGACTAGCGGCCTACAATGAGCAGTTCTTC,CAISTPPGLAAYNEQFF
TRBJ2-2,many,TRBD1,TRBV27,TGTGCCAGCAGTTTCGGCAGGGGGCCGACCGGGGAGCTGTTTTTT,CASSFGRGPTGELFF
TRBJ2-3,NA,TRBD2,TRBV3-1,TGTGCCAGCAGCCACACTAGCGGGAGTGGGGTCGGGAGCACAGATACGCAGTATTTT,CASSHTSGSGVGSTDTQYF
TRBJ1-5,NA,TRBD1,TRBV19,TGTGCCAGTAGTATTCACAGGGGGACAGCCAAATTTAGCAATCAGCCCCAGCATTTT,CASSIHRGTAKFSNQPQHF
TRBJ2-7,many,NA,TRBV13,TGTGCCAGCAGCACCGAACGGAGCTCCTACGAGCAGTACTTC,CASSTERSSYEQYF
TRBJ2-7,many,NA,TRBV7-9,TGTGCCAGCAGCTTAGGAGTCCCAGAGCAGTACTTC,CASSLGVPEQYF
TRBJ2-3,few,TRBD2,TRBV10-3,TGTGCCAGTAATAGCGGGAGGACAGATACGCAGTATTTT,CASNSGRTDTQYF
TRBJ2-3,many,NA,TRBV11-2,TGTGCCAGCAGCTTAGAGGGGGCCCCGCCAGATACGCAGTATTTT,CASSLEGAPPDTQYF